The 32 T cell receptor beta chains below were found in one sample sequenced in a study of graft-versus-host responses after intestinal transplantation. Investigators treated the graft tissue so that it released intraepithelial and lamina propria lymphocytes. Clones were read by immunoSEQ multiplex PCR, and TCRdb kept only the in-frame ones, dropping some. The sample records 20,000 or so clones, around 72% being singletons. Here the sequenced sample was ileum tissue, taken about 21 days after intestinal transplant. The receptor set was obtained from a human patient who received an intestinal transplant, so some T cells may come from the graft donor.

V is TRBV5-6 and J is TRBJ2-7, with D perhaps TRBD1 (6 bases). Germline assignment: CDR1 SGHDT and CDR2 YYEEEE. V lost 1 base, J lost 1 base, and 12 bases lay in between. CDR3 length: 15 residues. CDR3 DNA sequence: TGTGCCAGCAGCTTGAGCAGGGGTTGGTCCTACGAGCAGTACTTC. Its protein is CASSLSRGWSYEQYF.

The chain's CDR3 is CASSLGQGRTRLYGYTF. The DNA of the CDR3 is TGCGCCAGCAGCCTGGGACAGGGCCGTACCCGGCTCTATGGCTACACCTTC. The rearrangement links TRBV5-1 to TRBJ1-2; 9 positions match TRBD1. The V segment lost 4 bases and the J segment 4 bases; nucleotides outside the gene matches: 14. CDR3 size: 17 residues. Per the germline V gene, CDR1 is SGHRS and CDR2 is YFSETQ.

The rearrangement joins TRBV5-6 to TRBJ2-7; 7 bases map to TRBD1. J gave up 3 bases and V 7 bases, and 16 bases lay outside the gene matches. This CDR3 has 16 amino acids. CDR1 is SGHDT and CDR2 is YYEEEE in the germline V gene. The CDR3 is CASGSWGTVRDYEQYF. CDR3 nucleotides: TGTGCCAGCGGCTCATGGGGGACAGTCAGAGACTACGAGCAGTACTTC.

The V gene is TRBV11-2, the J gene TRBJ2-3; tentatively, D is TRBD2 (6 bases). Looked up from germline, CDR1 is SGHAT and CDR2 is FQNNGV. This CDR3 contains 17 residues. Between the trimmed V and J ends, which lost 5 bases and 0 bases, there was a span of 18 bases. CDR3 in amino acids: CASSKTPGGSSTDTQYF. In nucleotides, the CDR3 is TGTGCCAGCAGCAAAACCCCCGGGGGTTCTAGCACAGATACGCAGTATTTT.

The chain recombines TRBV9 with TRBJ1-5; D uncertain. Germline-derived CDR1 and CDR2 are SGDLS and YYNGEE. Deletions cut 4 bases from V and 7 bases from J, with 18 bases between. The CDR3 totals 15 residues. This CDR3 reads CASSPGNERRQPQHF. The CDR3 DNA follows: TGTGCCAGCAGCCCCGGTAACGAGCGCCGGCAGCCCCAGCATTTT.

The table lists this clone with a few counts. V and J are TRBV4-2 and TRBJ2-7; possible D gene TRBD1, 6 bases. The CDR3 contains 15 residues. Trimming removed 0 bases from V and 1 base from J, with 10 bases in between. From germline, CDR1 is LGHNA and CDR2 YNFKEQ. The DNA for the CDR3 is TGTGCCAGCAGCCAAGAACAGGGCCATTCCTACGAGCAGTACTTC. It codes for CASSQEQGHSYEQYF.

The chain uses TRBV20-1 and TRBJ2-7; D call uncertain. The CDR3 loop spans 11 amino acids. Germline CDR1 is DFQATT and CDR2 is SNEGSKA (reference sequence). Trimming took off 2 bases at V and 4 bases at J, with 6 bases between the two ends. This CDR3 is CSARMRYEQYF. The CDR3 DNA reads as TGCAGTGCTAGAATGAGGTACGAGCAGTACTTC.

CDR3 nucleotides: TGCAGCGTTGAAGGGGGACACTGGGGGGAGACCCAGTACTTC. Its translation: CSVEGGHWGETQYF. V and J are TRBV29-1 and TRBJ2-5; possibly TRBD1 for D (6 bases). V lost 1 base to trimming and J lost 5 bases, with 14 bases between them. The V gene's germline CDR1 is SQVTM and CDR2 ANQGSEA. The CDR3 is 14 amino acids.

The rearrangement links TRBV6-1 to TRBJ2-1; 10 positions match TRBD1. Germline V gene sequence: CDR1 MNHNS, CDR2 SASEGT. J lost 3 bases, V lost 6 bases, and 5 bases had no gene match. This CDR3 is built from 15 residues. The CDR3 is CASSWGQGFYNEQFF. In DNA, the CDR3 is TGTGCCAGCAGCTGGGGACAGGGGTTCTACAATGAGCAGTTCTTC.

This clone was seen only a few times. The chain has TRBV6-5 and TRBJ1-4; a possible D gene is TRBD1 (6 bases). V lost 5 bases and J lost 5, with 12 bases in between. The CDR3 covers 14 residues. Germline V gives CDR1 MNHEY, CDR2 SVGAGI. CDR3 protein: CASSTGTRNEKLFF. CDR3 DNA sequence: TGTGCCAGCAGTACCGGGACAAGAAATGAAAAACTGTTTTTT.

The chain employs TRBV14 and TRBJ2-3; a weak D match, TRBD1 (6 bases). Germline loops: CDR1 SGHDN, CDR2 FVKESK. Trimming shortened V by 0 bases and J by 2 bases, and 12 bases separated the two germline ends. The CDR3 contains 16 residues. The CDR3 bases are TGTGCCAGCAGCCAAGATTTTACAGGGATCACAGATACGCAGTATTTT. Translated, it gives CASSQDFTGITDTQYF.

This clone was seen a handful of times. V is TRBV7-9 and J is TRBJ1-4; tentatively, D is TRBD1 (5 bases). V lost 2 bases to trimming and J lost 13 bases, with 8 bases between them. Germline lookup yields CDR1 SEHNR and CDR2 FQNEAQ (reference sequence). CDR3 length: 11 residues. CDR3 region: CASSLSGGLFF. The CDR3 DNA reads TGTGCCAGCAGCTTATCCGGGGGACTGTTTTTT.

J is TRBJ2-2 and V is TRBV6-1, with 8 bases aligning to TRBD1. CDR1 is MNHNS, CDR2 SASEGT, per germline. CDR3 length: 20 amino acids. Trimming cost V 1 base and J 4 bases; bases outside gene matches: 17. The DNA of the CDR3 is TGTGCCAGCAGTGAAGGACCCGTCGTGGACAGGGCCACTTTCACCGGGGAGCTGTTTTTT. This translates into CASSEGPVVDRATFTGELFF.

The CDR3 region is CASSTLRGPYEQYF. DNA of the CDR3: TGTGCCAGCAGTACTCTCAGGGGGCCGTACGAGCAGTACTTC. This chain connects TRBV27 to TRBJ2-7; TRBD1 aligns across 8 bases. Germline CDR1 and CDR2: MNHEY and SMNVEV (reference sequence). The V and J ends lost 5 bases and 4 bases, in that order; junction bases with no gene match: 7. This CDR3 contains 14 residues.

The rearrangement uses TRBV7-9 and TRBJ1-2, with 12 nucleotides matching TRBD1. V lost 5 bases, J lost 4 bases, and 5 bases stayed unmatched. The CDR3 is made up of 15 amino acids. The germline CDR1 and CDR2 sequences are SEHNR and FQNEAQ (reference sequence). CDR3 sequence (DNA): TGTGCCAGCAGCCTAGGGACAGGGGGCAGCTATGGCTACACCTTC. Protein: CASSLGTGGSYGYTF.

This clone has just a few counts. This chain uses TRBV7-3 with TRBJ2-1; D may be TRBD2 (6 bases). The CDR3 length is 12 residues. Germline V CDR1 and CDR2: SGHTA, FQGTGA. V lost 4 bases and J lost 5, with 6 bases in between. The CDR3 nucleotides read TGTGCCAGCAGCTGGGGGGACAATGAGCAGTTCTTC. Translation gives CASSWGDNEQFF.

The chain is built from TRBV7-8 and TRBJ2-1, with 8 bases aligning to TRBD1. The CDR3 has 17 amino acids. V shed 5 bases and J 4 bases; nucleotides not matched to a gene: 13. Germline CDR1 is SGHVS and CDR2 is FQNEAQ. The CDR3 DNA sequence: TGTGCCAGCAGCGAAACCGGAGACAGGGGTGGATACAATGAGCAGTTCTTC. Translating gives CASSETGDRGGYNEQFF.

This chain joins TRBV6-5 and TRBJ2-3; D gene ambiguous. Trimming stripped 1 base from V and 0 bases from J, with 8 bases between. Germline CDR1 MNHEY, CDR2 SVGAGI. The CDR3 consists of 15 residues. The CDR3 region has the DNA TGTGCCAGCAGTTACTTGGCGGCTAGCACAGATACGCAGTATTTT. Translation: CASSYLAASTDTQYF.

The rearrangement links TRBV27 to TRBJ1-5; 9 bases match TRBD1. The germline gives CDR1 MNHEY, CDR2 SMNVEV (reference sequence). The CDR3 consists of 15 residues. With V trimmed by 5 bases and J by 0 bases, 2 bases remained unmatched. Here the CDR3 DNA reads TGTGCCAGCAGTGGGACAGGGTATAGCAATCAGCCCCAGCATTTT. Protein product: CASSGTGYSNQPQHF.

This clone has only a few counts. The gene calls are TRBV10-2 and TRBJ2-7; 9 bases match TRBD2. CDR3 size: 14 residues. Germline values: CDR1 WSHSY, CDR2 SAAADI. Losses at the gene ends were 4 bases for V and 2 bases for J; bases not matched to a gene: 3. The CDR3 DNA sequence: TGCGCCAGCAGTGGTAGCGGGAGTACCTACGAGCAGTACTTC. Its protein is CASSGSGSTYEQYF.

This sequence joins TRBV30 and TRBJ2-1; 8 bases agree with TRBD2. The CDR3 runs 12 residues. V gave up 3 bases and J gave up 14 bases; unmatched junction bases: 9. Germline V gene lookup returns CDR1 GTSNPN and CDR2 SVGIG (reference sequence). This chain's CDR3 is CAWSLERGWEFF. The CDR3 DNA follows: TGTGCCTGGAGCCTGGAGCGGGGGTGGGAGTTCTTC.

This chain uses TRBV6-5 with TRBJ2-1; 8 bases match TRBD1. Germline loops: CDR1 MNHEY, CDR2 SVGAGI. V was clipped by 5 bases and J by 2 bases; unmatched bases: 5. This CDR3 has 15 amino acids. The CDR3 nucleotides are TGTGCCAGCAGTCCTATACAGGGGGCCTACAATGAGCAGTTCTTC. Translation gives CASSPIQGAYNEQFF.

The chain links TRBV11-2 to TRBJ2-1; D is perhaps TRBD1 (5 bases). The length of the CDR3 is 13 residues. Germline CDR1 SGHAT, CDR2 FQNNGV. The V and J ends lost 5 bases and 5 bases respectively, with 10 bases between them. DNA of the CDR3: TGTGCCAGCAGCCAAGGGGAACACAATGAGCAGTTCTTC. This codes for CASSQGEHNEQFF. The whole variable domain, filled in from reference TRBV11-2 and TRBJ2-1, reads EAGVAQSPRYKIIEKRQSVAFWCNPISGHATLYWYQQILGQGPKLLIQFQNNGVVDDSQLPKDRFSAERLKGVDSTLKIQPAKLEDSAVYLCASSQGEHNEQFFGPGTRLTVL.

The CDR3: CASSLAGGGYNEQFF. The CDR3 nucleotides are TGTGCCAGTAGTTTGGCAGGGGGCGGATACAATGAGCAGTTCTTC. The chain carries TRBV19 and TRBJ2-1; TRBD1 matches at 8 bases. CDR1 and CDR2 (germline): LNHDA, SQIVND (reference sequence). CDR3 size: 15 residues. The trim removed 5 bases at V and 4 bases at J, leaving 7 bases unmatched.

This clone appeared a few times. The CDR3 coding sequence is TGTGCCAGCAGCTTTAGCACGGTTGAAGCTTTCTTT. It is translated as CASSFSTVEAFF. The J gene is TRBJ1-1, the V gene TRBV7-9; D gene uncertain. Trimming stripped 3 bases from V and 7 bases from J, with 9 bases between. CDR1 is SEHNR and CDR2 is FQNEAQ in the germline V gene (reference sequence). The CDR3 runs 12 residues.

The chain combines TRBV4-1 with TRBJ2-1; 10 bases match TRBD2. The CDR3 contains 14 residues. Trimming took 11 bases from V and 9 from J; bases not matched to a gene: 13. Germline lookup yields CDR1 MGHRA and CDR2 YSYEKL. CDR3 amino acids: CAASLAGEWVEQFF. CDR3 nucleotide sequence: TGCGCCGCTTCCCTAGCGGGAGAATGGGTTGAGCAGTTCTTC.

The rearrangement uses TRBV19 and TRBJ2-1, with TRBD2 as a possible D gene (5 bases). The CDR3 covers 15 residues. CDR1 and CDR2 from the germline V gene are LNHDA and SQIVND (reference sequence). Trimming removed 3 bases from V and 0 bases from J, with 9 bases in between. For the CDR3, the DNA is TGTGCCAGTAGTATCGGGCGGGTCTCCTACAATGAGCAGTTCTTC. The encoded protein is CASSIGRVSYNEQFF.

This clone has just a few counts. The chain carries TRBV6-5 and TRBJ2-4; a weak D match, TRBD2 (6 bases). In germline, CDR1 is MNHEY, CDR2 SVGAGI. V was clipped by 2 bases and J by 6 bases, with 14 bases between them. This CDR3 spans 15 amino acids. The CDR3 protein is CASSYRWGVGNIQYF. The DNA for the CDR3 is TGTGCCAGCAGTTACAGATGGGGGGTGGGAAACATTCAGTACTTC.

V gene TRBV4-1 combines with J gene TRBJ2-7; D unclear. Trimming pared 0 bases from V and 4 bases from J, leaving 13 bases between. This CDR3 is 15 amino acids long. The germline V gene has CDR1 MGHRA and CDR2 YSYEKL. Written as DNA, the CDR3 is TGCGCCAGCAGCCAAGATCGGAGAACACCTTACGAGCAGTACTTC. This gives the protein CASSQDRRTPYEQYF.

The genes are TRBV4-1 and TRBJ2-3; tentative D call: TRBD2 (6 bases). The germline V gene has CDR1 MGHRA and CDR2 YSYEKL. V lost 3 bases to trimming and J lost 4 bases, with 26 bases between them. The CDR3 length is 19 residues. This chain's CDR3 is CASSQKPFSVSGFADTQYF. The CDR3 coding sequence is TGCGCCAGCAGCCAGAAACCATTTTCCGTTAGCGGCTTTGCAGATACGCAGTATTTT.

V and J are TRBV5-5 and TRBJ1-5, with 8 bases matching TRBD1. This CDR3 has 14 amino acids. V shed 0 bases, J shed 15 bases, and the junction held 11 bases outside the gene matches. The germline V gene has CDR1 SGHKS and CDR2 YYEKEE (reference sequence). The CDR3 protein is CASSLVIGTGLSHF. CDR3 in DNA: TGTGCCAGCAGCTTGGTTATAGGGACAGGTCTATCGCATTTT.

The chain joins TRBV19 to TRBJ2-2; possible D gene TRBD1, 6 bases. The V end was cut by 7 bases, the J end by 7 bases, with 22 bases between. Germline lookup yields CDR1 LNHDA and CDR2 SQIVND (reference sequence). The CDR3 totals 16 residues. The chain's CDR3 is CASTSTGMLVVGELFF. The CDR3 DNA reads as TGTGCCAGTACCTCGACAGGCATGCTTGTGGTCGGGGAGCTGTTTTTT.